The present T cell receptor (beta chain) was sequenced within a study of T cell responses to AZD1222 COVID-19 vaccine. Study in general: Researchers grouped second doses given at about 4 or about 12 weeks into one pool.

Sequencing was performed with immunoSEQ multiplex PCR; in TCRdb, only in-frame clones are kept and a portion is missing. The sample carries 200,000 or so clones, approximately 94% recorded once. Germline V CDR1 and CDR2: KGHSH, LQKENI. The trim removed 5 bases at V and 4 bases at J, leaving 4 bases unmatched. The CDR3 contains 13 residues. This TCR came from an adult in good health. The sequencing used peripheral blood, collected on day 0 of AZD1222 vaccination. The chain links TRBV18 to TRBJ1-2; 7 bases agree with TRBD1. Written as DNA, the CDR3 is TGTGCCAGCTCAGACGACAGGGTCTATGGCTACACCTTC. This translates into CASSDDRVYGYTF.